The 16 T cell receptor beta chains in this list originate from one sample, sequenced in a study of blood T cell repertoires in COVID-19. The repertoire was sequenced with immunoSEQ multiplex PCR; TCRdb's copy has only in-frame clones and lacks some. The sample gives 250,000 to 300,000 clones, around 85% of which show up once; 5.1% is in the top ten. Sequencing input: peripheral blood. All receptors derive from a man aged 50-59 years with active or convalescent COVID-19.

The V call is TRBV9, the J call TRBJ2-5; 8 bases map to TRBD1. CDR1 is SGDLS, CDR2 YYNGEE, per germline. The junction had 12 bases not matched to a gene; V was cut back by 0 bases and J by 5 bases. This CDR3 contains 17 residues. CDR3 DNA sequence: TGTGCCAGCAGCGTAGGGCCCGGACAGGGTTCCCAGGAGACCCAGTACTTC. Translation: CASSVGPGQGSQETQYF.

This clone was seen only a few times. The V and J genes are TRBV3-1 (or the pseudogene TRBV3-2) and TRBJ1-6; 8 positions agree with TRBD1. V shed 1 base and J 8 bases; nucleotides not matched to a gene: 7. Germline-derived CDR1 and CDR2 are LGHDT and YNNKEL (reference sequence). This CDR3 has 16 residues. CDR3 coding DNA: TGTGCCAGCAGCCAAGGCTTACAGGGGGGATATTCACCCCTCCACTTT. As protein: CASSQGLQGGYSPLHF.

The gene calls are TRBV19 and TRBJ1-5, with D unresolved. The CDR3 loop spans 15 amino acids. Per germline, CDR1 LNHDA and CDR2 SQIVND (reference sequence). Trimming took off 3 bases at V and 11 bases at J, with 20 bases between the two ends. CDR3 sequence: CASSMGQSKIMSQHF. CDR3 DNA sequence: TGTGCCAGTAGTATGGGCCAGTCCAAAATCATGTCCCAGCATTTT.

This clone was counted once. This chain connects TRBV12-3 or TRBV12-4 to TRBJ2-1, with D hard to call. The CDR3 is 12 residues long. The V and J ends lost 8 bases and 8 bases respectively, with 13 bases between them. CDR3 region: CASGERSDEQFF. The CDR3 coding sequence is TGTGCCAGCGGTGAGAGGAGCGATGAGCAGTTCTTC.

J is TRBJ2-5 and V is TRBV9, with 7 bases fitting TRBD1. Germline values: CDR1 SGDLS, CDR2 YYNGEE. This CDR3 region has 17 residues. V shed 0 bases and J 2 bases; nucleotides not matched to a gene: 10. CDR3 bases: TGTGCCAGCAGCGTAGGCTCTAAGTGGACAGGACAAGAGACCCAGTACTTC. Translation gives CASSVGSKWTGQETQYF.

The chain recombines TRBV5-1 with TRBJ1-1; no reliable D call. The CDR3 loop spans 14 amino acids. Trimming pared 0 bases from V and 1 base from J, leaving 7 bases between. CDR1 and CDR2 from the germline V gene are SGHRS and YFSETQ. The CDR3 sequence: CASSLGLENTEAFF. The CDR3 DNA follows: TGCGCCAGCAGCTTGGGCCTAGAGAACACTGAAGCTTTCTTT.

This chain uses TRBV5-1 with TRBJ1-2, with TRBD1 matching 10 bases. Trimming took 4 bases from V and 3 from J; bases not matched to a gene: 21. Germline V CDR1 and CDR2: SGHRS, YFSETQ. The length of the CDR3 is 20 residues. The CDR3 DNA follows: TGCGCCAGCAGCGAAAGGGGACGGGACAGGGGCTCCTTTTTCGACTATGGCTACACCTTC. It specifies CASSERGRDRGSFFDYGYTF.

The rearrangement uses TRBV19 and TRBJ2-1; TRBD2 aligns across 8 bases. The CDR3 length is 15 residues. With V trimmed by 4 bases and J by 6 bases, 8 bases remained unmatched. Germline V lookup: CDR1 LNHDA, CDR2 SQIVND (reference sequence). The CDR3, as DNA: TGTGCCAGTAGTACCACAAGCGGGAGTGGCAATGAGCAGTTCTTC. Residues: CASSTTSGSGNEQFF. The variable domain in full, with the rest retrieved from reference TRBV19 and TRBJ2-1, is DGGITQSPKYLFRKEGQNVTLSCEQNLNHDAMYWYRQDPGQGLRLIYYSQIVNDFQKGDIAEGYSVSREKKESFPLTVTSAQKNPTAFYLCASSTTSGSGNEQFFGPGTRLTVL.

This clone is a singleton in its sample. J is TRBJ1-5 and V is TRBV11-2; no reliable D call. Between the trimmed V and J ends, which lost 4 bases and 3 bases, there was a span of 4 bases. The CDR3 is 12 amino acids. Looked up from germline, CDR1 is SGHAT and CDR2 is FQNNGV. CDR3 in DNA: TGTGCCAGCAGCTCCCTCAATCAGCCCCAGCATTTT. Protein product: CASSSLNQPQHF. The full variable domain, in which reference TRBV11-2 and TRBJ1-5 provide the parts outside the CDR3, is EAGVAQSPRYKIIEKRQSVAFWCNPISGHATLYWYQQILGQGPKLLIQFQNNGVVDDSQLPKDRFSAERLKGVDSTLKIQPAKLEDSAVYLCASSSLNQPQHFGDGTRLSIL.

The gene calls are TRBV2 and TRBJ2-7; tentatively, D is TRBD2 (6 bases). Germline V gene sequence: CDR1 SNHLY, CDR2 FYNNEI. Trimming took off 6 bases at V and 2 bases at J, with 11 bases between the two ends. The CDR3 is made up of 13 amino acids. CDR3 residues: CASRLTGAYEQYF. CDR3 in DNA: TGTGCCAGCAGGCTGACGGGGGCCTACGAGCAGTACTTC.

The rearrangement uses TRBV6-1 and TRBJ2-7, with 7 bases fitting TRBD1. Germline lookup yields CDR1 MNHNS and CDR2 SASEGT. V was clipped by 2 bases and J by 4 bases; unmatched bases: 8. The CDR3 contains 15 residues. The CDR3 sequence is CASSETGTAPYEQYF. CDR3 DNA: TGTGCCAGCAGTGAAACCGGGACAGCACCATACGAGCAGTACTTC.

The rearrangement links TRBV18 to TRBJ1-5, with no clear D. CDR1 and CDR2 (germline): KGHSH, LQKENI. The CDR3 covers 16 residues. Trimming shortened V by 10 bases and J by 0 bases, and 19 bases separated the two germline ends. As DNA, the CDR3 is TGTGCCACCACTCCGCCCGGGAAGTATAGCAATCAGCCCCAGCATTTT. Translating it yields CATTPPGKYSNQPQHF. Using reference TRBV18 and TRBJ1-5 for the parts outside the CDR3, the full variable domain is NAGVMQNPRHLVRRRGQEARLRCSPMKGHSHVYWYRQLPEEGLKFMVYLQKENIIDESGMPKERFSAEFPKEGPSILRIQQVVRGDSAAYFCATTPPGKYSNQPQHFGDGTRLSIL.

The CDR3: CAIGQGLMTSGTGELFF. CDR3 DNA: TGTGCCATCGGACAGGGGTTAATGACTAGCGGGACCGGGGAGCTGTTTTTT. The gene calls are TRBV10-3 and TRBJ2-2, with a tentative D call TRBD2 (10 bases). CDR1 is ENHRY, CDR2 SYGVKD, per germline. The CDR3 is 17 residues long. The germline V and J ends were trimmed by 8 bases and 5 bases, with 24 bases remaining between them.

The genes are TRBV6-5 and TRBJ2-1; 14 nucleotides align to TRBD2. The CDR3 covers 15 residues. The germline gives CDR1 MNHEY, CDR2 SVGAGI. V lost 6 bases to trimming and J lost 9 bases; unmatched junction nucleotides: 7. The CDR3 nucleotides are TGTGCCAGCAGCCCGGGACTAGCGGGAGTCGGTGAGCAGTTCTTC. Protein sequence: CASSPGLAGVGEQFF.

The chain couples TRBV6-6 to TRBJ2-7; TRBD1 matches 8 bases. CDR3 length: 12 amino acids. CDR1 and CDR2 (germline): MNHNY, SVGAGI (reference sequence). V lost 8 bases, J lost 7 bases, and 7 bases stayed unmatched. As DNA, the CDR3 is TGTGCCAGCCAGGCCCGGGACAGGGAGCAGTACTTC. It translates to CASQARDREQYF.

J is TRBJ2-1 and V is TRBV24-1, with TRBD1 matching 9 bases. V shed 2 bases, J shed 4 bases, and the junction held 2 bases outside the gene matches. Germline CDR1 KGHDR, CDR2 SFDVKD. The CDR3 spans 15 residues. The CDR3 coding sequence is TGTGCCACCAGTGATTCGGGACAGGGATACAATGAGCAGTTCTTC. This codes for CATSDSGQGYNEQFF.